This T cell receptor beta chain was recovered during a study of Graves' ophthalmopathy and Graves' hyperthyroidism. Study-level points and caveats: In blood appeared most of the expanded thyroid clonotypes whose frequency exceeded 0.001.

CDR3 regions of TCR beta were amplified from RNA transcripts. First-round RT-PCR used HTBI primers; second-round multiplex PCR followed. TCRdb re-analysed the multiplex PCR reads in MiXCR, keeping a single row per CDR3 protein. The sample yields over a million distinct CDR3 sequences, less than 45% seen once. In its sample, this clonotype was seen many times. Its matching antigen is unknown. The CDR3 length is 13 residues. V gave up 6 bases and J gave up 6 bases, with 18 bases separating them. Germline assignment: CDR1 SQVTM and CDR2 ANQGSEA. The sample comprised peripheral blood or thyroid tissue (not recorded which). The TCR was taken from an adult man with Graves' hyperthyroidism. The chain joins TRBV29-1 to TRBJ2-7, with D possibly matching TRBD2 (6 bases). In DNA, the CDR3 is TGCAGCGTCAATCGAGGAGGGTTCGGCGAGCAGTACTTC. Translation gives CSVNRGGFGEQYF.